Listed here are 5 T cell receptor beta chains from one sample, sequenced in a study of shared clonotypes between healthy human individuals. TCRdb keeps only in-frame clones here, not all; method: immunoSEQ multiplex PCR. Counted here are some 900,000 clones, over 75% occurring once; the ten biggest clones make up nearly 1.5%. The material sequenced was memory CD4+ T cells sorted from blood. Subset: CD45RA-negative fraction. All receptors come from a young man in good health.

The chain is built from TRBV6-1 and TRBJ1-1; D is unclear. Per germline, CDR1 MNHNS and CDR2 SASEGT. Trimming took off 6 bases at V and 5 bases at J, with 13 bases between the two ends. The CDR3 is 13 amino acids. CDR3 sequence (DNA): TGTGCCAGCAGCCTTAGCGGGCAAACTGAAGCTTTCTTT. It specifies CASSLSGQTEAFF.

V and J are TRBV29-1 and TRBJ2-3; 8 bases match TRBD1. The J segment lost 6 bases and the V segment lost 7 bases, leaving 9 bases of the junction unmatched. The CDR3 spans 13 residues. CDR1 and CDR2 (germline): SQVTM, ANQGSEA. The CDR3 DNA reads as TGCAGCGCAAGAAGGACAGGGACGGATACGCAGTATTTT. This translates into CSARRTGTDTQYF.

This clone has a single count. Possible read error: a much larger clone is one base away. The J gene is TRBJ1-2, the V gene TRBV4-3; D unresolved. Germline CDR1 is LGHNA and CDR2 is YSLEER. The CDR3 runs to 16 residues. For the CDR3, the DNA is TGCGCCAGCAGCCAAGATCTGGCGTTAGCTAACTGTGGCTACACCTTC. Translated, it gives CASSQDLALANCGYTF.

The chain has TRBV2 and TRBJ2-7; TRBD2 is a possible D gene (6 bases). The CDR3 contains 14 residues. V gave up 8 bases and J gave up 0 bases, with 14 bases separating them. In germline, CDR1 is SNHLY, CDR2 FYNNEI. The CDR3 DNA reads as TGTGCCAGCCTGGTCGCGGGATCCTCCTACGAGCAGTACTTC. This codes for CASLVAGSSYEQYF.

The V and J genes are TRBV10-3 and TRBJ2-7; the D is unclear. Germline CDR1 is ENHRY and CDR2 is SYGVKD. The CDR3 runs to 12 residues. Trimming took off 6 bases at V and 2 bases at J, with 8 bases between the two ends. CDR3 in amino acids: CAIRGPAYEQYF. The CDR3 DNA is TGTGCCATCAGGGGTCCAGCCTACGAGCAGTACTTC.